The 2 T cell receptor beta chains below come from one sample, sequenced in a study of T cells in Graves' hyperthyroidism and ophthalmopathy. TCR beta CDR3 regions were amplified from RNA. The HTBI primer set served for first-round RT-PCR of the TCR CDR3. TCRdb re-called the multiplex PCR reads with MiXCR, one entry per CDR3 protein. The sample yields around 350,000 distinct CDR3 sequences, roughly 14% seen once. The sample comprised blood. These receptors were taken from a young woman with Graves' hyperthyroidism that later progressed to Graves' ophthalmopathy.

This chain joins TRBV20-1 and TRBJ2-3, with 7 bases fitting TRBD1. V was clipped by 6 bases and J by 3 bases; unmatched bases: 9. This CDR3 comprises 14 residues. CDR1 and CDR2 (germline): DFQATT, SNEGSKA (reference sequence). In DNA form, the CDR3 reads TGCAGTGCATACGGGACAGTAACTACAGATACGCAGTATTTT. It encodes CSAYGTVTTDTQYF.

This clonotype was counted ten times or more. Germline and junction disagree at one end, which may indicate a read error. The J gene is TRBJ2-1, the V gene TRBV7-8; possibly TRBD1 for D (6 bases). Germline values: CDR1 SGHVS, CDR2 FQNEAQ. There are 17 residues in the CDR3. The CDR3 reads CASSLWGPGVAYNEQLF. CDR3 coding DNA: TGTGCCAGCAGCTTATGGGGACCAGGGGTAGCTTACAATGAGCAGCTCTTC.